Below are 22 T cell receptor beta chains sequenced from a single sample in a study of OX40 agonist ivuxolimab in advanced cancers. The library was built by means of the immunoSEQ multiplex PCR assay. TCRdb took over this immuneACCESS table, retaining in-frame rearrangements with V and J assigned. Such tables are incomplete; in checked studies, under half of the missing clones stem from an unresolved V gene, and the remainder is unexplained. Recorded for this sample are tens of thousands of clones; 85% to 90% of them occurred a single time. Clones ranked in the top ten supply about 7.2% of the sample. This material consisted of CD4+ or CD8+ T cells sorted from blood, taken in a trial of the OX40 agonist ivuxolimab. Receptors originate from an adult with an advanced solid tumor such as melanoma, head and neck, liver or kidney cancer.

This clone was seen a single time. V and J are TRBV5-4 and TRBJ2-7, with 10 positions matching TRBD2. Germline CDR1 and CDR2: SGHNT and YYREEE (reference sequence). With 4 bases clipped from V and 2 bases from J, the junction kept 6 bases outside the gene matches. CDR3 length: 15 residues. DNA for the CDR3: TGTGCCAGCAGCCTGCTAGCGGGAGTCCCCTACGAGCAGTACTTC. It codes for CASSLLAGVPYEQYF.

The CDR3 bases are TGTGCCAGCAGCCCCCCGGGATCCCTTAGGACCCTCATGGACGAGCAGTACTTC. This codes for CASSPPGSLRTLMDEQYF. The rearrangement joins TRBV28 to TRBJ2-7; D is perhaps TRBD2 (5 bases). The V end was cut by 6 bases, the J end by 5 bases, with 29 bases between. There are 18 residues in the CDR3. From germline, CDR1 is MDHEN and CDR2 SYDVKM.

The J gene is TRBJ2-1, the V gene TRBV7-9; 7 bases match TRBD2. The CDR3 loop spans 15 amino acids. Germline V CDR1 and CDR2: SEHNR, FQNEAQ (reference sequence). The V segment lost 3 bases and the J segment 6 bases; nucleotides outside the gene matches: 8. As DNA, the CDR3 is TGTGCCAGCAGCTTTCCGGGACTAACAATCAATGAGCAGTTCTTC. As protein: CASSFPGLTINEQFF.

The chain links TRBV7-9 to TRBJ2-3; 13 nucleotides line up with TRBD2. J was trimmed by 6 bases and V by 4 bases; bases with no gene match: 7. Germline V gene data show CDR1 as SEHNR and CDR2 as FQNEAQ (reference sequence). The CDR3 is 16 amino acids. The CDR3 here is CASSSTSGRAADTQYF. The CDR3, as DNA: TGTGCCAGCAGCTCAACTAGCGGGAGGGCCGCGGATACGCAGTATTTT.

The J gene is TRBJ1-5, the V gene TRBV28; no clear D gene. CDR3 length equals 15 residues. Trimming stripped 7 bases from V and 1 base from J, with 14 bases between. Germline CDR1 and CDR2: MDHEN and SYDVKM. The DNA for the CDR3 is TGTGCCAGCACCTGGGAGGGAGGGAGCAATCAGCCCCAGCATTTT. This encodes CASTWEGGSNQPQHF. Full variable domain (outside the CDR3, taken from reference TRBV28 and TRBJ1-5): DVKVTQSSRYLVKRTGEKVFLECVQDMDHENMFWYRQDPGLGLRLIYFSYDVKMKEKGDIPEGYSVSREKKERFSLILESASTNQTSMYLCASTWEGGSNQPQHFGDGTRLSIL.

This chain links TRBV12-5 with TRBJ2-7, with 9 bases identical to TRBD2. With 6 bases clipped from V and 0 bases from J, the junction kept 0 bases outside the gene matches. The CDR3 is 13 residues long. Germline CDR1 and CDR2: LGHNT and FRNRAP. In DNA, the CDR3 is TGTGCTAGTGGACTAGCGGGCTCCTACGAGCAGTACTTC. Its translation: CASGLAGSYEQYF.

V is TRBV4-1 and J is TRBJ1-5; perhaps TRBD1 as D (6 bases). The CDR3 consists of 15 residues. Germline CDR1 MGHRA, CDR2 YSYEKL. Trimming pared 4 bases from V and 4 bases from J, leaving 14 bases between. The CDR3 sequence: CASSPGTQGNQPQHF. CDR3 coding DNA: TGCGCCAGCAGCCCGGGTACTCAGGGGAATCAGCCCCAGCATTTT.

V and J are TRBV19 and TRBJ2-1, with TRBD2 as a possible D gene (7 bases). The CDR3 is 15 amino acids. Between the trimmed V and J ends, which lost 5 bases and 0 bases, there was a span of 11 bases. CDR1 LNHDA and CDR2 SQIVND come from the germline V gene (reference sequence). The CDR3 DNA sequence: TGTGCCAGTAGTCTTCGGGGGGCCTCCTACAATGAGCAGTTCTTC. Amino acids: CASSLRGASYNEQFF.

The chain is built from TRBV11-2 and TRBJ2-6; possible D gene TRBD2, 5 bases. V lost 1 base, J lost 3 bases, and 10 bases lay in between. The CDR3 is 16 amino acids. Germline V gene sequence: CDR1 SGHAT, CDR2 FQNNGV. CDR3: CASSLALGVGANVLTF. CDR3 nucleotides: TGTGCCAGCAGCTTAGCGCTCGGGGTTGGGGCCAACGTCCTGACTTTC.

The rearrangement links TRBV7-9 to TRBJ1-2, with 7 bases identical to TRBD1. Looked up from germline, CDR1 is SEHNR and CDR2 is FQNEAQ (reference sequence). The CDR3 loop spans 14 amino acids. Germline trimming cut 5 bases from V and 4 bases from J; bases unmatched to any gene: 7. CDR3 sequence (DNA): TGTGCCAGCAGCCCCACAGGGGCGGGCTATGGCTACACCTTC. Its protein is CASSPTGAGYGYTF.

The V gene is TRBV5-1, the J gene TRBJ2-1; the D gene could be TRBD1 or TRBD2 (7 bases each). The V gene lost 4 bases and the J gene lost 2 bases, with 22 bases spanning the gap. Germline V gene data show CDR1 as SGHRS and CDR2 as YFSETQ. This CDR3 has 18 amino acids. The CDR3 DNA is TGCGCCAGCAGCCCAGGGGGTGGGCTAGCGGCGCCCTACAATGAGCAGTTCTTC. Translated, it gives CASSPGGGLAAPYNEQFF.

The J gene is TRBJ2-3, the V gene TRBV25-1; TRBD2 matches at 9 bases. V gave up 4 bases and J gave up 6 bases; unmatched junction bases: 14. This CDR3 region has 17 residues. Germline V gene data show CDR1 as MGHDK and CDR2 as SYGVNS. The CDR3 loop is CASSGYLRAGGPDTQYF. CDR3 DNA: TGTGCCAGCAGTGGTTATCTGAGGGCGGGAGGGCCGGATACGCAGTATTTT.

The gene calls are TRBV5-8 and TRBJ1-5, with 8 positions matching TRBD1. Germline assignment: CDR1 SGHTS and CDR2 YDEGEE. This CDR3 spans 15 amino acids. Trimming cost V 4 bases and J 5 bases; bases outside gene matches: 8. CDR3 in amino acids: CASSQGQGADQPQHF. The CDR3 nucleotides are TGTGCCAGCAGCCAGGGGCAGGGGGCGGATCAGCCCCAGCATTTT.

The CDR3 here is CASAHAGRVLLMDGELFF. CDR3 DNA: TGCGCCAGCGCTCACGCCGGGAGGGTGTTGTTAATGGACGGGGAGCTGTTTTTT. The chain uses TRBV5-1 and TRBJ2-2; 8 positions match TRBD2. After removal of 7 bases from V and 7 bases from J, the junction contained 21 bases not matched to a gene. The CDR3 is 18 amino acids. CDR1 SGHRS and CDR2 YFSETQ come from the germline V gene.

The CDR3 sequence is CASSYRRQGLETQYF. CDR3 bases: TGTGCCAGCAGTTACCGGAGACAGGGTTTGGAGACCCAGTACTTC. V gene TRBV6-5 combines with J gene TRBJ2-5; TRBD1 agrees at 7 bases. The CDR3 consists of 15 residues. The V gene's germline CDR1 is MNHEY and CDR2 SVGAGI. Trimming at V came to 2 bases and at J to 5 bases, leaving 8 bases not matched to a gene.

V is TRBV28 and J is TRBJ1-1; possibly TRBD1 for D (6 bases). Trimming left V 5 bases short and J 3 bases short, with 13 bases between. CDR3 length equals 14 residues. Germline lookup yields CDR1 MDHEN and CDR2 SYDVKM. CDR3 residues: CASSPRDTYTEAFF. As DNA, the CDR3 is TGTGCCAGCAGTCCCCGGGACACCTACACTGAAGCTTTCTTT. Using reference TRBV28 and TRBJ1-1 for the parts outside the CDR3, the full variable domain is DVKVTQSSRYLVKRTGEKVFLECVQDMDHENMFWYRQDPGLGLRLIYFSYDVKMKEKGDIPEGYSVSREKKERFSLILESASTNQTSMYLCASSPRDTYTEAFFGQGTRLTVV.

The DNA of the CDR3 is TGTGCCAGCAGCTTGGATGTAACGCTACAAGAGACCCAGTACTTC. Translating it yields CASSLDVTLQETQYF. The J gene is TRBJ2-5, the V gene TRBV5-6; the D is unclear. This CDR3 has 15 amino acids. The ends were cut back, 0 bases at V and 2 bases at J, with 11 bases in the middle. Germline CDR1 SGHDT, CDR2 YYEEEE.

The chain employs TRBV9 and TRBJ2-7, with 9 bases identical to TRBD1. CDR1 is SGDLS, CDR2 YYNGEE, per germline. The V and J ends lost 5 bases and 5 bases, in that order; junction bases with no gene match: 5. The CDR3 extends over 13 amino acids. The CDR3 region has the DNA TGTGCCAGCAGTGGACAGGGGACAGACGAGCAGTACTTC. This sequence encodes CASSGQGTDEQYF.

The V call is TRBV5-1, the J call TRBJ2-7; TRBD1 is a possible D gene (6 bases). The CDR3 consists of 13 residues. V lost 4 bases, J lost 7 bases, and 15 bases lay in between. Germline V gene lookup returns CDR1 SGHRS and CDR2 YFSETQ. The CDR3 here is CASSPGDHREQYF. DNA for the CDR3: TGCGCCAGCAGCCCAGGGGACCATAGAGAGCAGTACTTC.

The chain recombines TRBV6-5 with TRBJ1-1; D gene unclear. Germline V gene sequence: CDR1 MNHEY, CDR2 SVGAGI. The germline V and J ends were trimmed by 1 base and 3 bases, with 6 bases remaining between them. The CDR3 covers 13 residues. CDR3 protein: CASSYWSDTEAFF. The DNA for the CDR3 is TGTGCCAGCAGTTACTGGTCCGACACTGAAGCTTTCTTT.

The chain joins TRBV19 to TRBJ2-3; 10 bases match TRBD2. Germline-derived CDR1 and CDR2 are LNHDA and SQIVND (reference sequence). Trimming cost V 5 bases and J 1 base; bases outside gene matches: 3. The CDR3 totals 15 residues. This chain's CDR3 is CASSRLAGRTDTQYF. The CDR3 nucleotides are TGTGCCAGTAGTCGACTAGCGGGCCGCACAGATACGCAGTATTTT.

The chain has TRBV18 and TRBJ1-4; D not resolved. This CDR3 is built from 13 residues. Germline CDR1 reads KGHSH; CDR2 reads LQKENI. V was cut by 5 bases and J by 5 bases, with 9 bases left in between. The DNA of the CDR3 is TGTGCCAGCTCAACAGATCAGAATGAAAAACTGTTTTTT. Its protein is CASSTDQNEKLFF.